This T cell receptor beta chain was retrieved from a study of blood T cells in healthy people across ages (dated by TCRdb to between 2014 and 2017). Background on the whole study: In model experiments, template switching captured about one uniquely barcoded TCR beta cDNA molecule for every two T cells. The donors were split into four age groups: young (average around 15 years), middle-aged (39), aged (approximately 60) and long-lived (approximately 80). The study analyzed two additional independent replicas of 1 million unique cDNA reads from the same blood draw for two donors, one aged 18 to 30 and one aged 80 or older. Using deep sequencing normalized with unique cDNA molecular identifiers, the study measured how TCR beta repertoire diversity changes with age. To avoid experimental bias, donors of different ages were spread randomly across the sequencing lanes.

This clonotype was seen only a few times. Its antigen remains unidentified. Base-call qualities are not available, and no considerably larger clone is one nucleotide away. To prepare the library, 5' RACE was applied. For sequencing, an Illumina HiSeq 2500 was employed. The second PCR ran for roughly 6 to 11 cycles and used a J-beta primer mix along with a sample-barcoded 5' primer. A template-switch 5' adaptor carrying 12 random nucleotides introduced a unique molecular identifier onto each TCR beta cDNA molecule. At least 2.5 million CDR3-containing paired-end reads were obtained from each sample. All of the RNA was converted into first-strand cDNA using the Mint cDNA synthesis kit, with a TRBC-specific oligonucleotide serving as the primer. All cDNA was treated with uracil-DNA glycosylase and then went through a first 18-cycle PCR with the universal primers M1SS and BC2_uni_R. In the source study's methods: For normalization, 1 million high-quality reads were randomly selected from each sample, with every read carrying a distinct molecular identifier. Reads with shared molecular identifiers were discarded instead of being binned into consensus sequences. MiTCR, run with a Q25 quality threshold and the strictest error-elimination algorithm, handled CDR3 identification, clonotype clustering and error correction. A nonparametric unseen species model using Euler transformation provided a lower-bound estimate of total TCR beta diversity. TCRdb passed the public sequencing reads through fastp at Q25 and MiXCR, retaining productive beta sequences. CDR3 protein sequences are deduplicated, and each keeps its most common genes and DNA. For this entry, the V and J calls and clone size follow TCRdb and not the study's own pipeline. Within this sample are 1.5 million to 2 million distinct CDR3 sequences, with roughly 30% of them counted one time only. The top ten clonotypes cover 7.7% of the sample.

What the study reported, not specific to this receptor: As age increased, observed TCR beta diversity per million T cells dropped in a roughly linear way, and a significant reduction was already evident by age 40. Compared with the aged group, more naive CD4+ T cells, fewer expanded clones and increased TCR diversity were shown by the long-lived group, suggesting age selection. Since profiling was done on bulk unsorted PBMCs, naive and antigen-experienced compartments could not be conclusively compared. Because donor CMV infection status was unknown, age-related changes in expanded clonotypes were potentially confounded. Estimates of total diversity based on one million sequenced T cells were regarded as lower bounds and as underestimates. The percentage of naive T cells measured by flow cytometry correlated strongly with observed TCR beta diversity.

From its cysteine to its phenylalanine, the CDR3 spans 14 amino acids. The kept DNA is CDR3 alone, 42 bases in frame from the first base. The CDR1 and CDR2 encoded by the germline V gene (reference sequence) are SEHNR and FQNEAQ. The junction shows trimming of 6 bases on V and 0 bases on J, plus 8 bases between the germline ends. Donors were approximately 42 systemically healthy Caucasian individuals from Russia aged roughly 6 to 95 years. Each donor gave about 10 milliliters of peripheral blood, drawn into EDTA-treated Vacutainer tubes. Ficoll-Paque density-gradient centrifugation was used to isolate PBMCs, with at least 6.5 million per sample. Total RNA was extracted from PBMCs with Trizol reagent, with at least 5.5 micrograms obtained per sample. For every donor, an aliquot of PBMCs went through flow cytometry to measure the percentages of naive CD45RAhigh/CD27high T cells.

The sequenced sample was blood. This clonotype was obtained from a woman in her twenties or thirties in good health. The rearrangement combines TRBV7-9 with TRBJ2-2; there is no confident call for the D gene. The nucleotide sequence is TGTGCCAGCAGTTCTGCACCGAACACCGGGGAGCTGTTTTTT. This gives the protein CASSSAPNTGELFF. Extended through the reference TRBV7-9 and TRBJ2-2 proteins, this CDR3 yields the full variable domain: DTGVSQNPRHKITKRGQNVTFRCDPISEHNRLYWYRQTLGQGPEFLTYFQNEAQLEKSRLLSDRFSAERPKGSFSTLEIQRTEQGDSAMYLCASSSAPNTGELFFGEGSRLTVL.